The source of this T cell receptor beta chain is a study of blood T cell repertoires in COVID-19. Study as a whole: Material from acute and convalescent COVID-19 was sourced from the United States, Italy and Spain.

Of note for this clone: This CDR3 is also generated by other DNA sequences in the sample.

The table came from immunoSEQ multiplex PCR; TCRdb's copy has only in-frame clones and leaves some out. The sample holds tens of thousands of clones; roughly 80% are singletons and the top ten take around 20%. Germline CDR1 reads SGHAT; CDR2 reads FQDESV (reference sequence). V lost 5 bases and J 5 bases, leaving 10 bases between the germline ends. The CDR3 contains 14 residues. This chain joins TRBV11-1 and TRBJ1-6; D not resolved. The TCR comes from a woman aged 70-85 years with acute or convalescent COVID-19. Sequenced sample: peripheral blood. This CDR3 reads CASSPRGNNSPLHF. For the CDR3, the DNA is TGTGCCAGCAGCCCCAGAGGAAATAATTCACCCCTCCACTTT.